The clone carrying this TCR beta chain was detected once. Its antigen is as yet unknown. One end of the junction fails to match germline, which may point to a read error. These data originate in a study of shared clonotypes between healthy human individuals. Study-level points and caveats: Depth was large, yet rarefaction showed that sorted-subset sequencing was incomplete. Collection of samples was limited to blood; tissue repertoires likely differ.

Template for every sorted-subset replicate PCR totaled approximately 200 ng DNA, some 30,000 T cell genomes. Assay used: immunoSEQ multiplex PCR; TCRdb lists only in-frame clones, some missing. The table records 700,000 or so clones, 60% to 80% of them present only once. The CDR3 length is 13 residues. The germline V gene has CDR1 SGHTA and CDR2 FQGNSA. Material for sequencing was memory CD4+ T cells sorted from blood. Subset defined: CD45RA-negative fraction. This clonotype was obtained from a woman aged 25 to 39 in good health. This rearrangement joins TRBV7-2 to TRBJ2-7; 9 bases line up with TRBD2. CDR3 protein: CASGLAGAYEQYF. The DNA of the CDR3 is TGTGCCAGCGGCTTAGCGGGAGCCTACGAGCAGTACTTC.